This T cell receptor beta chain emerged from a study of blood T cell repertoires in COVID-19. The wider study: Samples representing acute and convalescent COVID-19 were sourced from the United States, Italy and Spain. From T cells, B-cell-depleted T cells, or PBMCs came the material, which was cDNA or gDNA.

In the original processing: Nucleated cell counts were estimated from reference gene primer amplification. Sequenced by immunoSEQ multiplex PCR; TCRdb stores in-frame clones only, minus some. The DNA was the basis for D and trimming; V, J and clone size are from that table. The table shows under 200,000 clones, with roughly 84% occurring only once. This clone came up once. Germline V CDR1 and CDR2: LNHNV, YYDKDF (reference sequence). The CDR3 spans 14 residues. Deletions cut 0 bases from V and 10 bases from J, with 10 bases between. Sequencing was carried out using peripheral blood. This TCR was recovered from a man between 18 and 29 years old with active or convalescent COVID-19. This chain uses TRBV15 with TRBJ1-6; the D is unclear. The DNA of the CDR3 is TGTGCCACCAGCAGAGATAACAGATTATCACCCCTCCACTTT. Protein product: CATSRDNRLSPLHF.